These 13 T cell receptor beta chains share one sample of origin, sequenced in a study of OX40 agonist ivuxolimab in advanced cancers. This table comes from immunoSEQ multiplex PCR, and its TCRdb copy is limited to in-frame clones, with some not included. Of about 77,000 clones listed, approximately 83% are singletons. Sequenced here: CD4+ or CD8+ T cells sorted from blood, sampled in a trial of the OX40 agonist ivuxolimab. Every receptor here comes from an adult with an advanced solid tumor such as melanoma, head and neck, liver or kidney cancer.

This clone appeared once. This chain links TRBV15 with TRBJ2-3; TRBD2 aligns across 9 bases. Germline CDR1 LNHNV, CDR2 YYDKDF (reference sequence). V lost 4 bases to trimming and J lost 1 base; unmatched junction nucleotides: 6. This CDR3 comprises 16 residues. The CDR3 protein is CATSKIAGEGTDTQYF. The CDR3 bases are TGTGCCACCAGCAAGATAGCGGGAGAGGGCACAGATACGCAGTATTTT.

This clone was detected a few times. This rearrangement joins TRBV5-1 to TRBJ1-1; 7 bases align to TRBD1. V trimming: 4 bases; J trimming: 6 bases; junction bases outside the gene matches: 6. The CDR3 covers 13 residues. From germline, CDR1 is SGHRS and CDR2 YFSETQ. The CDR3 DNA is TGCGCCAGCAGCCTCAGGGGGGGTTCTGAAGCTTTCTTT. This codes for CASSLRGGSEAFF.

The chain uses TRBV9 and TRBJ2-1; no clear D. The ends were cut back, 4 bases at V and 0 bases at J, with 20 bases in the middle. CDR3 length: 18 residues. Germline-derived CDR1 and CDR2 are SGDLS and YYNGEE. The CDR3 protein is CASSPRVRTLSSYNEQFF. The CDR3 nucleotides are TGTGCCAGCAGCCCTAGGGTTAGGACCTTAAGCTCCTACAATGAGCAGTTCTTC. The full variable domain, rest sourced from reference TRBV9 and TRBJ2-1, is DSGVTQTPKHLITATGQRVTLRCSPRSGDLSVYWYQQSLDQGLQFLIQYYNGEERAKGNILERFSAQQFPDLHSELNLSSLELGDSALYFCASSPRVRTLSSYNEQFFGPGTRLTVL.

The gene calls are TRBV2 and TRBJ1-3; 7 nucleotides align to TRBD1. J gave up 3 bases and V 5 bases, and 10 bases lay outside the gene matches. This CDR3 is built from 16 residues. Per germline, CDR1 SNHLY and CDR2 FYNNEI. The CDR3 sequence: CASSSGQPLDGNTIYF. CDR3 nucleotides: TGTGCCAGCAGTTCGGGACAGCCTCTCGATGGAAACACCATATATTTT.

The chain recombines TRBV18 with TRBJ2-7; TRBD1 matches 7 bases. This CDR3 is built from 15 residues. Germline values: CDR1 KGHSH, CDR2 LQKENI. The ends lost 5 bases at V and 2 bases at J; junction bases unmatched: 9. CDR3 sequence: CASSSPQGTAYEQYF. DNA of the CDR3: TGTGCCAGCTCATCTCCCCAGGGGACAGCCTACGAGCAGTACTTC.

This clone was recorded many times. The chain links TRBV30 to TRBJ2-1; the match to TRBD2 covers 8 bases. The CDR3 covers 14 residues. The ends lost 0 bases at V and 5 bases at J; junction bases unmatched: 3. Germline V lookup: CDR1 GTSNPN, CDR2 SVGIG (reference sequence). CDR3 protein: CAWSVPSGHNEQFF. The CDR3 nucleotides read TGTGCCTGGAGTGTACCTAGCGGGCACAATGAGCAGTTCTTC.

V gene TRBV7-2 combines with J gene TRBJ2-1; possibly TRBD2 for D (6 bases). The CDR3 has 14 residues. V shed 3 bases and J shed 9 bases, with 15 bases lying between them. The germline gives CDR1 SGHTA, CDR2 FQGNSA. CDR3 nucleotides: TGTGCCAGCAGCTTTGGAGGGGTTGGGGCTGAGCAGTTCTTC. This sequence encodes CASSFGGVGAEQFF.

The V gene is TRBV28, the J gene TRBJ1-2; 8 positions match TRBD1. The CDR3 spans 15 residues. V lost 8 bases, J lost 4 bases, and 12 bases stayed unmatched. CDR1 and CDR2 (germline): MDHEN, SYDVKM. The CDR3 DNA is TGTGCCAGCCTTACCTCCGGGACAGGCTTCTATGGCTACACCTTC. It encodes CASLTSGTGFYGYTF.

This clone was detected once. The V gene is TRBV7-8, the J gene TRBJ1-6, with TRBD1 identical over 11 bases. Germline-derived CDR1 and CDR2 are SGHVS and FQNEAQ. The V and J ends lost 6 bases and 7 bases, in that order; junction bases with no gene match: 5. The CDR3 loop spans 15 amino acids. CDR3 residues: CASRDRGQPNSPLHF. As DNA, the CDR3 is TGTGCCAGCAGGGACAGGGGGCAGCCCAATTCACCCCTCCACTTT.

The rearrangement uses TRBV28 and TRBJ2-1; 11 bases map to TRBD2. Trimming at V came to 5 bases and at J to 9 bases, leaving 9 bases not matched to a gene. The CDR3 runs 15 residues. Germline CDR1 MDHEN, CDR2 SYDVKM. In DNA form, the CDR3 reads TGTGCCAGCAGTAGGACTAGCGGGCCCAGGGTTGAGCAGTTCTTC. Translating it yields CASSRTSGPRVEQFF.

This chain joins TRBV6-1 and TRBJ2-7, with 7 bases that match TRBD1. V lost 4 bases, J lost 6 bases, and 6 bases stayed unmatched. The CDR3 runs to 13 residues. The V gene's germline CDR1 is MNHNS and CDR2 SASEGT. In DNA form, the CDR3 reads TGTGCCAGCAGTGCTGACAGGGCATCCGAGCAGTACTTC. Translation: CASSADRASEQYF.

J is TRBJ1-5 and V is TRBV7-2; D is uncertain. Germline lookup yields CDR1 SGHTA and CDR2 FQGNSA. Trimming cost V 3 bases and J 2 bases, with 5 bases left between them. The CDR3 is 13 residues long. The CDR3 is CASSFQGNQPQHF. The CDR3 nucleotides read TGTGCCAGCAGCTTCCAGGGCAATCAGCCCCAGCATTTT.

The DNA of the CDR3 is TGTGCCAGTAGTAGCCCAGGGCCCGTTGAAAAACTGTTTTTT. Its translation is CASSSPGPVEKLFF. The chain employs TRBV19 and TRBJ1-4, with D possibly being TRBD1 (5 bases). Trimming took 4 bases from V and 7 from J, leaving 13 bases between them. The CDR3 loop spans 14 amino acids. CDR1 LNHDA and CDR2 SQIVND come from the germline V gene (reference sequence).